The next 27 T cell receptor beta chains were all read from a single sample in a study of radiation and T cells in renal cell carcinoma. Assay used: immunoSEQ multiplex PCR; TCRdb lists only in-frame clones, some missing. The table shows around 78,000 clones, with roughly 87% occurring only once. The time point is: blood 4 weeks post-SBRT, at nephrectomy. As for treatment: 15 Gy SBRT to primary tumor, nephrectomy 4 weeks later. The material sequenced was blood, taken from a patient whose treatment included radiotherapy and nephrectomy. The origin of the receptors is a woman in her 70s with renal cell carcinoma.

The rearrangement joins TRBV30 to TRBJ1-3; no definite D call. The CDR3 consists of 16 residues. The V end was cut by 4 bases, the J end by 3 bases, with 19 bases between. The germline V gene has CDR1 GTSNPN and CDR2 SVGIG (reference sequence). Here the CDR3 DNA reads TGTGCCTGGACCTCGCTATGGTTAACTAATGGAAACACCATATATTTT. Its translation is CAWTSLWLTNGNTIYF.

The rearrangement joins TRBV2 to TRBJ1-2, with 8 bases fitting TRBD1. The germline gives CDR1 SNHLY, CDR2 FYNNEI. CDR3 length: 14 residues. V dropped 6 bases and J dropped 5; count of bases not matched to a gene: 8. The CDR3 DNA follows: TGTGCCAGCAGATTGGACAGGGTGGGTTATGGCTACACCTTC. This translates into CASRLDRVGYGYTF.

The chain is built from TRBV5-4 and TRBJ1-6, with a weak D call TRBD1 (5 bases). V lost 0 bases and J 9 bases, leaving 13 bases between the germline ends. Germline-derived CDR1 and CDR2 are SGHNT and YYREEE (reference sequence). This CDR3 is 15 amino acids long. The CDR3: CASSLAGRGSSPLHF. CDR3 nucleotide sequence: TGTGCCAGCAGCTTGGCCGGACGGGGGAGTTCACCCCTCCACTTT.

The chain uses TRBV5-6 and TRBJ1-1; D unresolved. This CDR3 is built from 14 residues. Germline V gene sequence: CDR1 SGHDT, CDR2 YYEEEE. The V end lost 0 bases, the J end lost 5 bases, and 11 bases lay between the germline ends. The CDR3 sequence is CASSLGGMGTEAFF. The CDR3 DNA sequence: TGTGCCAGCAGCTTGGGAGGGATGGGGACTGAAGCTTTCTTT.

This chain uses TRBV5-1 with TRBJ2-7; no reliable D call. V was trimmed by 0 bases and J by 4 bases, leaving 8 bases between them. The CDR3 is made up of 13 amino acids. Germline loops: CDR1 SGHRS, CDR2 YFSETQ. CDR3 sequence: CASSLEVAYEQYF. CDR3 coding DNA: TGCGCCAGCAGCTTGGAGGTTGCATACGAGCAGTACTTC.

V usage is TRBV9 and J usage is TRBJ1-4; D not resolved. The V and J ends lost 3 bases and 8 bases respectively, with 17 bases between them. The CDR3 length is 15 residues. The germline gives CDR1 SGDLS, CDR2 YYNGEE. This CDR3 is CASSADRSSNEKLFF. In DNA, the CDR3 is TGTGCCAGCAGCGCAGACCGGAGCTCGAACGAAAAACTGTTTTTT.

CDR3 protein: CASTRGTGAGGNTIYF. As DNA, the CDR3 is TGTGCCAGTACCCGCGGGACAGGGGCTGGTGGAAACACCATATATTTT. V is TRBV19 and J is TRBJ1-3, with 10 positions matching TRBD1. This CDR3 has 16 amino acids. The germline CDR1 and CDR2 sequences are LNHDA and SQIVND (reference sequence). Losses at the gene ends were 7 bases for V and 3 bases for J; bases not matched to a gene: 9. Based on the CDR3 plus reference TRBV19 and TRBJ1-3, the full variable domain is DGGITQSPKYLFRKEGQNVTLSCEQNLNHDAMYWYRQDPGQGLRLIYYSQIVNDFQKGDIAEGYSVSREKKESFPLTVTSAQKNPTAFYLCASTRGTGAGGNTIYFGEGSWLTVV.

The sample holds one count of this clone. The chain uses TRBV5-1 and TRBJ2-5; D is unclear. The V gene lost 2 bases and the J gene lost 4 bases, with 9 bases spanning the gap. This CDR3 contains 13 residues. Germline V CDR1 and CDR2: SGHRS, YFSETQ. The CDR3 region has the DNA TGCGCCAGCAGCTTAAGGGTGGGAGAGACCCAGTACTTC. Protein: CASSLRVGETQYF.

The chain carries TRBV10-3 and TRBJ2-1; D uncertain. The germline V and J ends were trimmed by 3 bases and 2 bases, with 14 bases remaining between them. Germline V gene sequence: CDR1 ENHRY, CDR2 SYGVKD. This CDR3 comprises 16 residues. The CDR3 here is CAISDLAGQAYNEQFF. The CDR3 coding sequence is TGTGCCATCAGTGACCTCGCAGGCCAGGCCTACAATGAGCAGTTCTTC.

This chain joins TRBV30 and TRBJ2-1; 8 bases match TRBD1. Germline-derived CDR1 and CDR2 are GTSNPN and SVGIG (reference sequence). Trimming cost V 3 bases and J 3 bases; bases outside gene matches: 7. The CDR3 spans 15 residues. The DNA of the CDR3 is TGTGCCTGGAGACTACAGGGGGGTGGCTACAATGAGCAGTTCTTC. Translation gives CAWRLQGGGYNEQFF.

This chain links TRBV4-1 with TRBJ1-3; D is unclear. CDR3 length equals 16 residues. Looked up from germline, CDR1 is MGHRA and CDR2 is YSYEKL. The V end lost 0 bases, the J end lost 4 bases, and 13 bases lay between the germline ends. CDR3 sequence: CASSQDHRSGGNTIYF. In DNA, the CDR3 is TGCGCCAGCAGCCAAGATCACCGGTCCGGGGGAAACACCATATATTTT.

This rearrangement joins TRBV18 to TRBJ1-2; D ambiguous. The V gene's germline CDR1 is KGHSH and CDR2 LQKENI. The CDR3 is made up of 13 amino acids. Trimming shortened V by 2 bases and J by 0 bases, and 4 bases separated the two germline ends. DNA for the CDR3: TGTGCCAGCTCACCAAACGCTAACTATGGCTACACCTTC. It encodes CASSPNANYGYTF.

The chain has TRBV5-4 and TRBJ1-2, with TRBD1 matching 7 bases. Germline V gene sequence: CDR1 SGHNT, CDR2 YYREEE (reference sequence). Trimming at V came to 9 bases and at J to 2 bases, leaving 10 bases not matched to a gene. CDR3 length: 14 residues. The CDR3 DNA is TGTGCCAACCGGAGACAGGGTTGGAACTATGGCTACACCTTC. This translates into CANRRQGWNYGYTF.

This rearrangement joins TRBV28 to TRBJ2-7, with 8 bases lining up with TRBD2. Germline assignment: CDR1 MDHEN and CDR2 SYDVKM. CDR3 length: 18 amino acids. Losses at the gene ends were 3 bases for V and 1 base for J; bases not matched to a gene: 14. The CDR3 coding sequence is TGTGCCAGCAGTTTCCCCATTAGCGGGGCCCGCCTTTCCTACGAGCAGTACTTC. Its translation is CASSFPISGARLSYEQYF. Full variable domain (outside the CDR3, taken from reference TRBV28 and TRBJ2-7): DVKVTQSSRYLVKRTGEKVFLECVQDMDHENMFWYRQDPGLGLRLIYFSYDVKMKEKGDIPEGYSVSREKKERFSLILESASTNQTSMYLCASSFPISGARLSYEQYFGPGTRLTVT.

The chain carries TRBV7-6 and TRBJ1-3; D not resolved. This CDR3 contains 13 residues. Germline V gene data show CDR1 as SGHVS and CDR2 as FNYEAQ. V lost 3 bases, J lost 0 bases, and 3 bases lay in between. The DNA for the CDR3 is TGTGCCAGCAGCTTGGCCTCTGGAAACACCATATATTTT. Protein product: CASSLASGNTIYF.

This clone was counted once. V gene TRBV5-6 combines with J gene TRBJ1-3; no definite D call. The V end was cut by 4 bases, the J end by 0 bases, with 14 bases between. The CDR3 has 16 amino acids. The germline gives CDR1 SGHDT, CDR2 YYEEEE. In nucleotides, the CDR3 is TGTGCCAGCAGCCCTAGTCCCCTGCGCTCTGGAAACACCATATATTTT. This encodes CASSPSPLRSGNTIYF.

V is TRBV20-1 and J is TRBJ2-5; D not resolved. V was pared by 2 bases and J by 5 bases, with 3 bases between. Per the germline V gene, CDR1 is DFQATT and CDR2 is SNEGSKA (reference sequence). The CDR3 is made up of 10 amino acids. The CDR3 sequence: CSARRETQYF. The CDR3 DNA reads as TGCAGTGCTAGAAGGGAGACCCAGTACTTC.

The rearrangement links TRBV19 to TRBJ1-2; D not certain. The CDR3 loop spans 13 amino acids. Deletions cut 6 bases from V and 7 bases from J, with 15 bases between. Germline lookup yields CDR1 LNHDA and CDR2 SQIVND (reference sequence). The CDR3 loop is CASSSFGGSGYTF. The CDR3 coding sequence is TGTGCCAGTAGCTCCTTTGGTGGTAGTGGCTACACCTTC.

Regarding this clone: The same CDR3 also results from other DNA sequences found in this sample. The chain recombines TRBV28 with TRBJ1-4, with D possibly being TRBD1 (5 bases). From germline, CDR1 is MDHEN and CDR2 SYDVKM. Trimming removed 6 bases from V and 3 bases from J, with 14 bases in between. The CDR3 is made up of 15 amino acids. The CDR3: CASSMVGTANEKLFF. The CDR3 DNA follows: TGTGCCAGCAGCATGGTAGGGACCGCTAATGAAAAACTGTTTTTT.

This chain joins TRBV5-1 and TRBJ1-2; 7 nucleotides align to TRBD1. CDR3 size: 15 residues. After removal of 4 bases from V and 3 bases from J, the junction contained 9 bases not matched to a gene. In germline, CDR1 is SGHRS, CDR2 YFSETQ. This CDR3 is CASSSLRDSYYGYTF. The DNA for the CDR3 is TGCGCCAGCAGCAGCCTCCGGGACAGCTACTATGGCTACACCTTC.

The CDR3 DNA follows: TGTGCCAGCAGCTTTCGTCCACAGGGACCCTACAATGAGCAGTTCTTC. It specifies CASSFRPQGPYNEQFF. The chain combines TRBV7-6 with TRBJ2-1, with TRBD1 as a possible D gene (6 bases). The CDR3 contains 16 residues. Looked up from germline, CDR1 is SGHVS and CDR2 is FNYEAQ. Trimming took 3 bases from V and 2 from J, leaving 14 bases between them.

The chain employs TRBV10-3 and TRBJ2-4; 9 bases match TRBD2. After removal of 8 bases from V and 1 base from J, the junction contained 3 bases not matched to a gene. Germline-derived CDR1 and CDR2 are ENHRY and SYGVKD. CDR3 length: 14 amino acids. In DNA form, the CDR3 reads TGTGCCATCGCTAGCGGGGCGGCCAAAAACATTCAGTACTTC. This sequence encodes CAIASGAAKNIQYF.

The chain has TRBV20-1 and TRBJ1-1; D not certain. The germline V and J ends were trimmed by 5 bases and 1 base, with 5 bases remaining between them. CDR1 and CDR2 (germline): DFQATT, SNEGSKA (reference sequence). This CDR3 has 11 amino acids. CDR3 protein: CSASGNTEAFF. DNA of the CDR3: TGCAGTGCTTCAGGGAACACTGAAGCTTTCTTT.

Here the CDR3 reads CASSLKGNDYGYTF. The DNA for the CDR3 is TGTGCCAGCAGCTTGAAGGGAAATGACTATGGCTACACCTTC. The gene calls are TRBV13 and TRBJ1-2; D uncertain. V was cut by 3 bases and J by 3 bases, with 11 bases left in between. Germline values: CDR1 PRHDT, CDR2 FYEKMQ (reference sequence). This CDR3 region has 14 residues.

The rearrangement links TRBV5-4 to TRBJ2-3, with D possibly being TRBD1 (6 bases). CDR1 is SGHNT, CDR2 YYREEE, per germline (reference sequence). V lost 7 bases to trimming and J lost 14 bases, with 20 bases between them. This CDR3 has 12 amino acids. Written as DNA, the CDR3 is TGTGCCAGCGCTTCACTGACAGGACAAATGTATTTT. Its translation: CASASLTGQMYF.

The chain links TRBV19 to TRBJ1-1; D may be TRBD1 (6 bases). The CDR3 runs 15 residues. The V end was cut by 0 bases, the J end by 5 bases, with 13 bases between. The germline V gene has CDR1 LNHDA and CDR2 SQIVND (reference sequence). The CDR3 reads CASSIDRTQGTEAFF. CDR3 nucleotides: TGTGCCAGTAGTATAGATCGAACCCAGGGGACTGAAGCTTTCTTT. Drawing the rest from reference TRBV19 and TRBJ1-1, the complete variable domain is DGGITQSPKYLFRKEGQNVTLSCEQNLNHDAMYWYRQDPGQGLRLIYYSQIVNDFQKGDIAEGYSVSREKKESFPLTVTSAQKNPTAFYLCASSIDRTQGTEAFFGQGTRLTVV.

V and J are TRBV30 and TRBJ2-3; 8 bases map to TRBD2. Germline lookup yields CDR1 GTSNPN and CDR2 SVGIG (reference sequence). CDR3 length: 14 residues. Losses at the gene ends were 3 bases for V and 9 bases for J; bases not matched to a gene: 11. The CDR3 bases are TGTGCCTGGAGACAGGGACTAGTCCTCGAGACGCAGTATTTT. Protein sequence: CAWRQGLVLETQYF.